Listed below are T cell receptor beta chains from one sample, sequenced in a study of blood T cell repertoires in COVID-19. This table comes from immunoSEQ multiplex PCR, and its TCRdb copy is limited to in-frame clones, with some not included. Among 200,000 to 250,000 clones, around nine tenths were seen once, and the ten largest hold about 0.8%. The sample comprised peripheral blood. Receptors originate from a man in his sixties with COVID-19, enrolled during active disease. CDR3s include the opening cysteine and the closing phenylalanine or tryptophan. Fields, in order: V gene, J gene, CDR3 protein.

>TRBV7-9|TRBJ2-5
CASSPGWGRETQYF
>TRBV24-1|TRBJ2-5
CATKGTGEETQYF
>TRBV27|TRBJ2-2
CASRPSGRTVTGELFF
>TRBV19|TRBJ2-1
CAAREGGPRNEQFF
>TRBV5-4|TRBJ1-4
CASSPGTSTTNEKLFF
>TRBV18|TRBJ2-2
CASSQQGADTGELFF
>TRBV9|TRBJ1-5
CASSPRTGGWADQPQHF
>TRBV15|TRBJ1-2
CATSKLTGNYGYTF
>TRBV3-1/TRBV3-2|TRBJ2-3
CASTTRYTDTQYF
>TRBV6-2/TRBV6-3|TRBJ2-1
CASSAAILTANNEQFF
>TRBV6-5|TRBJ1-1
CASSRQRMNTEAFF
>TRBV5-1|TRBJ1-4
CASSFSSEPYEKLFF
>TRBV28|TRBJ2-7
CASVPGQSSYEQYF
>TRBV7-3|TRBJ1-1
CASSFGETGEAFF
>TRBV2|TRBJ1-2
CASSLTGTGNYGYTF
>TRBV9|TRBJ2-1
CASSPVRGSYNEQFF
>TRBV7-9|TRBJ1-6
CASSRPLGVANSPLHF
>TRBV6-1|TRBJ1-5
CASSEAGAGNQPQHF
>TRBV11-2|TRBJ2-7
CASSLGTGGGEQYF
>TRBV5-1|TRBJ2-3
CASSTSSGGAADTQYF
>TRBV7-6|TRBJ2-1
CASSSGLAGGGNEQFF
>TRBV5-1|TRBJ1-2
CASSGRDRGLGGYTF
>TRBV18|TRBJ1-5
CASSPRTGRNQPQHF
>TRBV5-5|TRBJ2-5
CASSQHWGDPGTQYF
>TRBV7-2|TRBJ1-6
CASSLGGQGSTYNSPLHF
>TRBV4-1|TRBJ1-5
CASSLYHTHQPQHF
>TRBV11-2|TRBJ2-3
CASSLAGGRGDTQYF
>TRBV27|TRBJ2-2
CASSFAGLNTGELFF
>TRBV19|TRBJ1-3
CASSMTGITSGNTIYF
>TRBV3-1/TRBV3-2|TRBJ2-5
CASSQVRETQYF
>TRBV7-2|TRBJ2-2
CASSLTGLAGAPGELFF
>TRBV20-1|TRBJ1-1
CSASDAQLNTEAFF
>TRBV6-6|TRBJ1-2
CASHRGGNYGYTF
>TRBV5-1|TRBJ1-1
CASSILGQPEAFF
>TRBV3-1/TRBV3-2|TRBJ1-3
CASSLGGISGNTIYF
>TRBV30|TRBJ1-1
CAWSRQGRSTEAFF
>TRBV7-3|TRBJ2-1
CASSSKGAGVDEQFF
>TRBV30|TRBJ1-1
CAWSIQGNTEAFF
>TRBV7-9|TRBJ2-1
CASRPSLPGLEVNEQFF
>TRBV6-6|TRBJ1-5
CASSSLTGGTQPQHF
>TRBV15|TRBJ2-5
CATSRDSGGKETQYF
>TRBV29-1|TRBJ1-1
CSVTGVGEAFF